This T cell receptor (beta chain) was obtained from a study of T cells after yellow fever vaccination. TCRdb redid the calling of the 5' RACE reads with MiXCR, one entry per CDR3 protein. The sample has around 600,000 distinct CDR3 sequences, 9% to 15% seen once. This CDR3 is built from 17 residues. V was clipped by 3 bases and J by 0 bases; unmatched bases: 9. Germline V gene lookup returns CDR1 ENHRY and CDR2 SYGVKD. The material was PBMCs, obtained on the day of the yellow fever booster vaccination. V usage is TRBV10-3 and J usage is TRBJ2-3; 7 nucleotides agree with TRBD1. This receptor was identified in a man aged 25 to 40 who received the YFV17D yellow fever vaccine. The CDR3 sequence is CAISENQGGGSTDTQYF. As DNA, the CDR3 is TGTGCCATCAGTGAAAATCAAGGGGGCGGGAGCACAGATACGCAGTATTTT.